The 27 T cell receptor beta chains in this list originate from one sample, sequenced in a study of shared clonotypes between healthy human individuals. Here immunoSEQ multiplex PCR was the method, and the copy in TCRdb shows in-frame clones only, minus some. In the table there are approximately 2.3 million clones, over 90% of which are singletons. The sequenced material came from naive CD4+ T cells from PBMCs. Subset indicated: CD45RA+ positively selected. All receptors come from a man aged 18 to 30 in good health. Some clones in this sample may be carry-over from other donors' samples.

Concerning this clone itself: At the DNA level, this CDR3 is encoded by other sequences in the same sample as well. The chain combines TRBV11-3 with TRBJ2-3; D uncertain. In germline, CDR1 is SGHNT, CDR2 YENEEA. V was shortened by 2 bases and J by 2 bases, with 2 bases between the two germline ends. The CDR3 has 12 amino acids. The CDR3 here is CASSLNTDTQYF. In DNA, the CDR3 is TGTGCCAGCAGCTTAAACACAGATACGCAGTATTTT.

The V gene is TRBV6-6, the J gene TRBJ1-2; TRBD1 might be the D (6 bases). Trimming removed 6 bases at V and 4 bases at J, with 18 bases between. The CDR3 contains 15 residues. Looked up from germline, CDR1 is MNHNY and CDR2 is SVGAGI (reference sequence). CDR3 in amino acids: CASSEGGALGYGYTF. CDR3 bases: TGTGCCAGCAGCGAAGGGGGGGCGCTTGGCTATGGCTACACCTTC.

The rearrangement joins TRBV20-1 to TRBJ1-6, with no clear D. Germline-derived CDR1 and CDR2 are DFQATT and SNEGSKA (reference sequence). The CDR3 consists of 11 residues. The V and J ends lost 3 bases and 13 bases respectively, with 10 bases between them. DNA for the CDR3: TGCAGTGCTAGGGGAGCCGGCCCCCTCCACTTT. Encoded protein: CSARGAGPLHF.

This clone is a singleton in its sample. V gene TRBV25-1 combines with J gene TRBJ1-4, with 9 bases aligning to TRBD1. The CDR3 has 15 residues. Germline assignment: CDR1 MGHDK and CDR2 SYGVNS. After removal of 4 bases from V and 5 bases from J, the junction contained 5 bases not matched to a gene. The CDR3: CASSGAGTGNEKLFF. For the CDR3, the DNA is TGTGCCAGCAGTGGCGCCGGGACAGGGAATGAAAAACTGTTTTTT.

There are a few counts of this clone. The V call is TRBV6-4, the J call TRBJ1-2; 10 bases are a match to TRBD1. Unmatched junction bases numbered 9, after V lost 5 bases and J lost 3 bases. Germline assignment: CDR1 MRHNA and CDR2 SNTAGT. The CDR3 extends over 16 amino acids. CDR3 in amino acids: CASSPTTGGGDYGYTF. DNA of the CDR3: TGTGCCAGCAGTCCAACGACAGGGGGCGGTGACTATGGCTACACCTTC.

The chain employs TRBV11-3 and TRBJ2-3, with 8 bases aligning to TRBD2. This CDR3 is built from 15 residues. CDR1 is SGHNT, CDR2 YENEEA, per germline. Trimming removed 5 bases from V and 1 base from J; junction bases left unmatched: 5. CDR3 in amino acids: CASSEGLVRTDTQYF. CDR3 nucleotide sequence: TGTGCCAGCAGCGAGGGACTAGTCCGCACAGATACGCAGTATTTT.

This sequence joins TRBV5-4 and TRBJ2-1; no firm D call. The V end lost 2 bases, the J end lost 10 bases, and 7 bases lay between the germline ends. The CDR3 length is 11 residues. Germline loops: CDR1 SGHNT, CDR2 YYREEE (reference sequence). The CDR3 nucleotides are TGTGCCAGCAGCTTACTGGTGGAGCAGTTCTTC. This translates into CASSLLVEQFF.

The chain couples TRBV27 to TRBJ1-5; D gene unclear. The CDR3 runs 15 residues. V lost 5 bases and J 0 bases, leaving 11 bases between the germline ends. The V gene's germline CDR1 is MNHEY and CDR2 SMNVEV (reference sequence). CDR3 sequence (DNA): TGTGCCAGCAGTCCCACTCAAAGTAGCAATCAGCCCCAGCATTTT. Its protein product is CASSPTQSSNQPQHF.

This clone was observed a few times. The chain combines TRBV7-9 with TRBJ2-1, with 10 bases fitting TRBD2. Trimming took 5 bases from V and 8 from J; bases not matched to a gene: 9. CDR1 and CDR2 (germline): SEHNR, FQNEAQ (reference sequence). The CDR3 runs to 15 residues. For the CDR3, the DNA is TGTGCCAGCAGCCGCTCCGGGACTAGCGTGTATGAGCAGTTCTTC. Its translation is CASSRSGTSVYEQFF.

This clone has a handful of counts. This specimen includes other DNA sequences encoding the same CDR3. The chain is built from TRBV5-1 and TRBJ1-1; D is uncertain. The V and J ends lost 0 bases and 8 bases respectively, with 5 bases between them. This CDR3 has 11 residues. Germline CDR1 SGHRS, CDR2 YFSETQ. CDR3 in amino acids: CASSLGGEAFF. For the CDR3, the DNA is TGCGCCAGCAGCTTGGGAGGGGAAGCTTTCTTT.

The chain joins TRBV5-8 to TRBJ2-7; TRBD1 might be the D (6 bases). Germline V gene sequence: CDR1 SGHTS, CDR2 YDEGEE. V lost 4 bases and J 6 bases, leaving 11 bases between the germline ends. This CDR3 has 12 residues. The CDR3 DNA is TGTGCCAGCAGCCTGACAGGAGTCGAGCAGTACTTC. This sequence encodes CASSLTGVEQYF.

J is TRBJ1-1 and V is TRBV15, with 9 bases matching TRBD1. Germline V gene sequence: CDR1 LNHNV, CDR2 YYDKDF (reference sequence). The length of the CDR3 is 14 residues. With 1 base clipped from V and 8 bases from J, the junction kept 5 bases outside the gene matches. The CDR3 nucleotides are TGTGCCACCAGCAGAGGACAGGGGGGGCAGGAAGCTTTCTTT. Its translation: CATSRGQGGQEAFF.

V and J are TRBV2 and TRBJ2-3; 9 bases agree with TRBD1. The germline V gene encodes CDR1 SNHLY and CDR2 FYNNEI. CDR3 length: 17 residues. Trimming cost V 10 bases and J 2 bases; bases outside gene matches: 16. The CDR3 DNA reads as TGTGCCACCCAGGGACAGGGAGAGAGGGACCCCACAGATACGCAGTATTTT. Its protein is CATQGQGERDPTDTQYF.

Only a few counts were recorded for this clone. The sample contains more than one DNA sequence encoding this CDR3. The rearrangement joins TRBV7-9 to TRBJ1-2, with 7 nucleotides matching TRBD1. The CDR3 totals 13 residues. Unmatched junction bases numbered 0, after V lost 1 base and J lost 4 bases. Germline CDR1 and CDR2: SEHNR and FQNEAQ (reference sequence). CDR3 sequence reads: CASSLDRGYGYTF. The DNA for the CDR3 is TGTGCCAGCAGCTTAGACAGGGGCTATGGCTACACCTTC.

This rearrangement joins TRBV27 to TRBJ2-1; no firm D call. CDR1 MNHEY and CDR2 SMNVEV come from the germline V gene (reference sequence). The CDR3 runs 12 residues. Trimming removed 6 bases at V and 3 bases at J, with 6 bases between. As DNA, the CDR3 is TGTGCCAGCAGGACACTCTACAATGAGCAGTTCTTC. It specifies CASRTLYNEQFF.

This chain uses TRBV6-1 with TRBJ1-5, with D possibly matching TRBD1 (5 bases). Germline V gives CDR1 MNHNS, CDR2 SASEGT. This CDR3 contains 14 residues. V dropped 6 bases and J dropped 7 bases, with 16 bases sitting between them. CDR3 nucleotide sequence: TGTGCCAGCAGGGACACTCTAGGGGTCCAGCCCCAGCATTTT. Its protein product is CASRDTLGVQPQHF.

Points on this clone: Other nucleotide sequences from this sample produce the same CDR3. The chain employs TRBV7-6 and TRBJ2-2; no definite D call. Trimming cost V 1 base and J 0 bases, with 3 bases left between them. CDR1 is SGHVS and CDR2 is FNYEAQ in the germline V gene. The CDR3 length is 14 residues. The CDR3 bases are TGTGCCAGCAGCTTAGGCACGAACACCGGGGAGCTGTTTTTT. Amino acids: CASSLGTNTGELFF. Drawing the rest from reference TRBV7-6 and TRBJ2-2, the complete variable domain is GAGVSQSPRYKVTKRGQDVALRCDPISGHVSLYWYRQALGQGPEFLTYFNYEAQQDKSGLPNDRFSAERPEGSISTLTIQRTEQRDSAMYRCASSLGTNTGELFFGEGSRLTVL.

The rearrangement joins TRBV2 to TRBJ2-1; TRBD2 agrees at 8 bases. Germline loops: CDR1 SNHLY, CDR2 FYNNEI. CDR3 length: 13 residues. Trimming cost V 7 bases and J 5 bases; bases outside gene matches: 4. The CDR3 nucleotides are TGTGCCAGCAAGACTAGCGAAAACAATGAGCAGTTCTTC. Translated, it gives CASKTSENNEQFF. The full variable domain, in which reference TRBV2 and TRBJ2-1 provide the parts outside the CDR3, is EPEVTQTPSHQVTQMGQEVILRCVPISNHLYFYWYRQILGQKVEFLVSFYNNEISEKSEIFDDQFSVERPDGSNFTLKIRSTKLEDSAMYFCASKTSENNEQFFGPGTRLTVL.

This chain links TRBV6-5 with TRBJ1-3, with 8 positions matching TRBD1. Germline V gene sequence: CDR1 MNHEY, CDR2 SVGAGI. J gave up 4 bases and V 4 bases, and 6 bases lay outside the gene matches. This CDR3 contains 15 residues. The CDR3 loop reads CASSFRTGRGNTIYF. CDR3 in DNA: TGTGCCAGCAGTTTTCGGACAGGGAGGGGAAACACCATATATTTT.

The rearrangement joins TRBV27 to TRBJ1-2; TRBD1 might be the D (5 bases). This CDR3 has 14 residues. V lost 5 bases, J lost 2 bases, and 12 bases lay in between. The germline gives CDR1 MNHEY, CDR2 SMNVEV (reference sequence). CDR3 sequence: CASSAGTGNYGYTF. The DNA of the CDR3 is TGTGCCAGCAGTGCCGGGACGGGGAACTATGGCTACACCTTC.

The genes are TRBV19 and TRBJ2-7; D might be TRBD2 (6 bases). This CDR3 has 13 amino acids. V was trimmed by 6 bases and J by 3 bases, leaving 12 bases between them. Germline lookup yields CDR1 LNHDA and CDR2 SQIVND (reference sequence). The CDR3 is CASSRGYLYEQYF. CDR3 coding DNA: TGTGCCAGTAGCCGGGGGTATCTCTACGAGCAGTACTTC.

The V gene is TRBV6-1, the J gene TRBJ2-7, with D possibly being TRBD1 (6 bases). CDR1 is MNHNS, CDR2 SASEGT, per germline. With 3 bases removed from V and 3 bases from J, the gap between germline ends came to 9 bases. CDR3 length: 13 amino acids. The CDR3 region has the DNA TGTGCCAGCAGTGAGGGACATAACTACGAGCAGTACTTC. Its protein product is CASSEGHNYEQYF.

The chain is built from TRBV5-1 and TRBJ1-4; D gene ambiguous. Germline V CDR1 and CDR2: SGHRS, YFSETQ. Trimming removed 0 bases from V and 4 bases from J, with 16 bases in between. CDR3 length: 17 amino acids. The CDR3 region has the DNA TGCGCCAGCAGCTTGGAGCCCCAGGACGGAGTTAATGAAAAACTGTTTTTT. This sequence encodes CASSLEPQDGVNEKLFF.

The chain employs TRBV7-9 and TRBJ1-2; 10 nucleotides align to TRBD1. The junction had 5 bases not matched to a gene; V was cut back by 5 bases and J by 8 bases. CDR3 length equals 13 residues. Germline assignment: CDR1 SEHNR and CDR2 FQNEAQ (reference sequence). CDR3 protein: CASSRQGAGGYTF. The CDR3 nucleotides are TGTGCCAGCAGCCGACAGGGGGCAGGGGGCTACACCTTC.

The chain uses TRBV27 and TRBJ2-6; 7 bases agree with TRBD1. This CDR3 has 17 amino acids. Germline loops: CDR1 MNHEY, CDR2 SMNVEV (reference sequence). V dropped 3 bases and J dropped 3; count of bases not matched to a gene: 8. CDR3 sequence reads: CASSFVRTGGGANVLTF. The CDR3 DNA reads as TGTGCCAGCAGTTTTGTTCGGACAGGAGGTGGGGCCAACGTCCTGACTTTC.

The chain links TRBV18 to TRBJ1-2; TRBD1 agrees at 7 bases. The germline gives CDR1 KGHSH, CDR2 LQKENI. This CDR3 region has 15 residues. The V segment lost 1 base and the J segment 6 bases; nucleotides outside the gene matches: 8. For the CDR3, the DNA is TGTGCCAGCTCACCACGAGACAGGGTCATAGATGGCTACACCTTC. It encodes CASSPRDRVIDGYTF.

The chain is built from TRBV7-6 and TRBJ1-4; no clear D gene. V was cut by 1 base and J by 10 bases, with 7 bases left in between. From germline, CDR1 is SGHVS and CDR2 FNYEAQ. This CDR3 has 12 residues. CDR3 residues: CASSLGGGKLFF. CDR3 DNA sequence: TGTGCCAGCAGCTTAGGAGGAGGAAAACTGTTTTTT.